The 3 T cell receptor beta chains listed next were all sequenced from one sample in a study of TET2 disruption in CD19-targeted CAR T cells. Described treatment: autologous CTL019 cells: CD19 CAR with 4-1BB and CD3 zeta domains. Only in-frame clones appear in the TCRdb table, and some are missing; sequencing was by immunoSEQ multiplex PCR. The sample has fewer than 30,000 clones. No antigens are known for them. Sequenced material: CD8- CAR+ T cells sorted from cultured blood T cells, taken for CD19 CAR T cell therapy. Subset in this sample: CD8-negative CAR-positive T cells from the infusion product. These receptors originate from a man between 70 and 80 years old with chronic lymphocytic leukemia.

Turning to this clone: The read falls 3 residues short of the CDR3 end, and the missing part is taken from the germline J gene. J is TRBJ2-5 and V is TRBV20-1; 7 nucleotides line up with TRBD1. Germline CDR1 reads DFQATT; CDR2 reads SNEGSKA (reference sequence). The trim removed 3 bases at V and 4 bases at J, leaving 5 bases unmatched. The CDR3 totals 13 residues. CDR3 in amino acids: CSASRGRGETQYF. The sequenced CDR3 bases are TGCAGTGCTAGTAGGGGGCGCGGAGAGACC.

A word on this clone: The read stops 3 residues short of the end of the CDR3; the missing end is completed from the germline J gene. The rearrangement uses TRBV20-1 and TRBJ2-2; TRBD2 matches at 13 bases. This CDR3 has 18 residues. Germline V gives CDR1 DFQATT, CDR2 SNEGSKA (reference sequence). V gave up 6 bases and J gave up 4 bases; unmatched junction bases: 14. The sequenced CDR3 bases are TGCAGTGCGTCCCGACTAGCGGGGGGCTCCCCGGGCACCGGGGAG. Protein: CSASRLAGGSPGTGE. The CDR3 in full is CSASRLAGGSPGTGELFF.

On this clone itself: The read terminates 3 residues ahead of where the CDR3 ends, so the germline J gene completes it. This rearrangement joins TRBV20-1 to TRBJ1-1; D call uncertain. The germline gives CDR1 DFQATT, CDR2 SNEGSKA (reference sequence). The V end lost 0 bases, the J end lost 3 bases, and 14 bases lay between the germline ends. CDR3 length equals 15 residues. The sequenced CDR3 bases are TGCAGTGCTAGAGATAGGGCAGTTCTTGACACTGAA. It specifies CSARDRAVLDTE. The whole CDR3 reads CSARDRAVLDTEAFF.